Given below is one T cell receptor beta chain in context. This record belongs to a study of blood T cells in healthy people across ages. Primed by a sample-barcoded 5' primer and a J-beta primer mix, a second PCR proceeded for 7 to 11 cycles. TCRdb reprocessed the 5' RACE reads with MiXCR, giving one entry per CDR3 protein. The sample has 600,000 to 800,000 distinct CDR3 sequences; around 20% are singletons. Trimming cost V 2 bases and J 4 bases, with 14 bases left between them. The CDR3 is 15 amino acids. CDR1 is SQVTM and CDR2 is ANQGSEA in the germline V gene. The sequence was collected from a man aged 70 or older in good health. The rearrangement uses TRBV29-1 and TRBJ2-2; the D is unclear. Sequenced input: blood. The CDR3 here is CSVEMAGWATGELFF. CDR3 bases: TGCAGCGTTGAAATGGCCGGGTGGGCCACCGGGGAGCTGTTTTTT.